This is a list of T cell receptor beta chains from one sample in a study of T cell responses to AZD1222 COVID-19 vaccine. Data came from immunoSEQ multiplex PCR; TCRdb stores just in-frame clones and leaves some out. The table includes under 150,000 clones, 90% detected once. The sample consisted of peripheral blood, taken on day 0 of AZD1222 vaccination. These receptors all stem from an adult in good health. The CDR3 runs from the conserved cysteine through the conserved F or W. Each record gives: CDR3 length, J gene, V gene, clone size, D gene, CDR3 protein, CDR3 DNA. D genes are given only for firm matches. The size of a clone is reported for some rows only, either as once, few or many, or as a class for expanded clones.

13	TRBJ1-1	TRBV2	.	.	CASSGGRSTEAFF	TGTGCCAGCAGCGGGGGGCGGAGCACTGAAGCTTTCTTT
14	TRBJ1-2	TRBV19	.	.	CASSRTARDGGYTF	TGTGCCAGTAGTAGGACCGCTCGGGATGGTGGCTACACCTTC
15	TRBJ1-2	TRBV11-1	.	TRBD1	CASSLRGQGGYGYTF	TGTGCCAGCAGCTTGCGGGGACAGGGGGGCTATGGCTACACCTTC
15	TRBJ1-5	TRBV15	.	.	CATQVQGLVNQPQHF	TGTGCCACACAGGTGCAGGGTTTAGTCAATCAGCCCCAGCATTTT
14	TRBJ2-7	TRBV18	.	TRBD1	CASSVGQGLHEQYF	TGTGCCAGCTCGGTGGGACAGGGTCTCCACGAGCAGTACTTC
17	TRBJ2-7	TRBV10-3	.	.	CAISESGANLRTYEQYF	TGTGCCATCAGTGAGTCCGGGGCCAACCTACGAACCTACGAGCAGTACTTC
14	TRBJ1-5	TRBV19	.	.	CASSRVPGNQPQHF	TGTGCCAGTAGCAGGGTCCCTGGCAATCAGCCCCAGCATTTT
14	TRBJ1-5	TRBV2	.	.	CASSVSPSNQPQHF	TGTGCCAGCAGTGTGTCGCCCAGCAATCAGCCCCAGCATTTT
14	TRBJ1-4	TRBV7-9	.	.	CASSILATNEKLFF	TGTGCCAGCAGCATTCTAGCAACTAATGAAAAACTGTTTTTT
14	TRBJ2-7	TRBV7-7	.	TRBD1	CASSLNRGSYEQYF	TGTGCTAGCAGCTTAAACAGGGGTTCCTACGAGCAGTACTTC
15	TRBJ1-2	TRBV19	few	.	CASAMAGQPHYGYTF	TGTGCCAGTGCCATGGCGGGGCAGCCACACTATGGCTACACCTTC
16	TRBJ1-1	TRBV19	.	TRBD1	CANLEGTVIKNTEAFF	TGTGCCAACCTGGAGGGGACAGTTATTAAGAACACTGAAGCTTTCTTT
15	TRBJ2-2	TRBV6-5	.	TRBD1	CASRTGQLYTGELFF	TGTGCCAGCAGAACGGGACAGCTCTACACCGGGGAGCTGTTTTTT
13	TRBJ1-2	TRBV30	.	TRBD1	CACIGDRRYGYTF	TGTGCCTGTATAGGGGACAGGCGCTATGGCTACACCTTC
15	TRBJ1-1	TRBV5-5	.	.	CASSLVVGPNTEAFF	TGTGCCAGCAGCTTAGTTGTAGGGCCGAACACTGAAGCTTTCTTT
15	TRBJ2-1	TRBV6-4	.	.	CASSLQGSSYNEQFF	TGTGCCAGCAGCTTACAGGGCTCGTCCTACAATGAGCAGTTCTTC
14	TRBJ1-3	TRBV5-1	few	TRBD1	CASGQGHSGNTIYF	TGCGCCAGCGGACAGGGTCACTCTGGAAACACCATATATTTT
17	TRBJ1-5	TRBV6-2/TRBV6-3	once	TRBD1	CASSYGVGTGSSQPQHF	TGTGCCAGCAGTTACGGTGTGGGGACAGGGTCTAGTCAGCCCCAGCATTTT
15	TRBJ1-5	TRBV7-6	.	TRBD1	CASSEGTGLNQPQHF	TGTGCCAGCAGTGAAGGGACAGGGCTCAATCAGCCCCAGCATTTT
15	TRBJ1-3	TRBV7-3	.	TRBD1	CASSGTGPSGNTIYF	TGTGCCAGCAGCGGGACAGGACCCTCTGGAAACACCATATATTTT
16	TRBJ2-3	TRBV7-9	.	.	CASSLRASPSTDTQYF	TGTGCCAGCAGCTTAAGAGCCTCTCCTAGCACAGATACGCAGTATTTT
14	TRBJ1-1	TRBV7-9	.	.	CASSLLTGDTEAFF	TGTGCCAGCAGCCTCCTGACGGGAGACACTGAAGCTTTCTTT
12	TRBJ1-2	TRBV5-4	.	.	CASSLDGKGYTF	TGTGCCAGCAGCTTGGACGGGAAAGGCTACACCTTC
11	TRBJ1-5	TRBV2	.	.	CASTKGRPQHF	TGTGCCAGCACTAAGGGGAGGCCCCAGCATTTT
12	TRBJ2-7	TRBV7-3	.	TRBD1	CALGTGDYEQYF	TGTGCCCTTGGGACAGGGGACTACGAGCAGTACTTC
13	TRBJ1-2	TRBV6-2/TRBV6-3	.	.	CASSYVRNYGYTF	TGTGCCAGCAGTTACGTCAGGAACTATGGCTACACCTTC
10	TRBJ1-4	TRBV20-1	.	.	CSARGEKLFF	TGCAGTGCAAGAGGTGAAAAACTGTTTTTT
15	TRBJ2-7	TRBV6-2/TRBV6-3	.	TRBD2	CASSLRTSFSNEQYF	TGTGCCAGCAGTCTACGGACTAGTTTTTCAAACGAGCAGTACTTC
12	TRBJ1-2	TRBV9	few	.	CASSVGPTGYTF	TGTGCCAGCAGCGTAGGGCCCACTGGCTACACCTTC
16	TRBJ2-1	TRBV4-3	.	.	CASSQETGEGYNEQFF	TGCGCCAGCAGCCAAGAGACGGGAGAGGGTTACAATGAGCAGTTCTTC
14	TRBJ1-1	TRBV18	.	TRBD1	CASSPSQGVTEAFF	TGTGCCAGCTCACCTTCCCAGGGGGTAACTGAAGCTTTCTTT
16	TRBJ2-7	TRBV24-1	.	TRBD1	CATSDRGTGQGYEQYF	TGTGCCACCAGTGATAGAGGGACAGGTCAGGGCTACGAGCAGTACTTC
12	TRBJ1-1	TRBV30	.	.	CAWSYLASEAFF	TGTGCCTGGAGTTACCTGGCGAGTGAAGCTTTCTTT
14	TRBJ1-5	TRBV3-1/TRBV3-2	once	.	CASSARRGDQPQHF	TGTGCCAGCAGCGCTCGGAGGGGCGATCAGCCCCAGCATTTT
13	TRBJ1-2	TRBV28	.	.	CASNPGTAYGYTF	TGTGCCAGCAACCCCGGGACGGCCTATGGCTACACCTTC
14	TRBJ1-4	TRBV19	.	.	CASSILQGGEKLFF	TGTGCCAGTAGTATATTGCAGGGAGGTGAAAAACTGTTTTTT
13	TRBJ1-5	TRBV29-1	.	.	CSVGGQAGQPQHF	TGCAGCGTTGGGGGGCAGGCGGGTCAGCCCCAGCATTTT
15	TRBJ2-5	TRBV7-2	.	TRBD2	CASSFTSGGEETQYF	TGTGCCAGCAGCTTTACTAGCGGGGGGGAGGAGACCCAGTACTTC
13	TRBJ1-1	TRBV18	.	.	CASSLDTNTEAFF	TGTGCCAGCTCCTTGGACACGAACACTGAAGCTTTCTTT
15	TRBJ2-1	TRBV18	once	TRBD2	CASSQGLAGYNEQFF	TGTGCCAGCTCACAGGGACTAGCGGGGTACAATGAGCAGTTCTTC
16	TRBJ1-5	TRBV3-1/TRBV3-2	.	.	CASSQGTRGVNQPQHF	TGTGCCAGCAGCCAAGGGACGAGGGGCGTCAATCAGCCCCAGCATTTT
13	TRBJ1-3	TRBV5-6	.	.	CASSWGTGNTIYF	TGTGCCAGCAGCTGGGGGACAGGAAACACCATATATTTT
15	TRBJ2-7	TRBV11-2	.	TRBD1	CASSFPGGPTYEQYF	TGTGCCAGCAGCTTCCCAGGGGGCCCTACCTACGAGCAGTACTTC
13	TRBJ1-2	TRBV5-1	.	.	CASSPDRNYGYTF	TGCGCCAGCAGCCCTGACAGGAACTATGGCTACACCTTC
15	TRBJ1-1	TRBV19	.	.	CASSPRQEGNTEAFF	TGTGCCAGTAGTCCTCGACAGGAGGGGAACACTGAAGCTTTCTTT
15	TRBJ1-2	TRBV11-2	.	.	CASSLDPGGHYGYTF	TGTGCCAGCAGCTTAGATCCGGGGGGTCACTATGGCTACACCTTC
13	TRBJ2-7	TRBV6-2/TRBV6-3	.	.	CASSIGPMREQYF	TGTGCCAGCAGTATTGGGCCCATGAGAGAGCAGTACTTC
15	TRBJ2-7	TRBV6-5	.	TRBD2	CASSQVLAGITEQYF	TGTGCCAGCAGCCAAGTCCTAGCGGGAATAACCGAGCAGTACTTC
13	TRBJ1-1	TRBV28	.	.	CATQSGVNTEAFF	TGTGCCACCCAATCAGGGGTGAACACTGAAGCTTTCTTT
12	TRBJ2-7	TRBV28	.	.	CASSPRSYEQYF	TGTGCCAGCAGCCCAAGGAGCTACGAGCAGTACTTC
17	TRBJ2-2	TRBV4-3	.	.	CASSQDFGGLNTGELFF	TGCGCCAGCAGCCAAGATTTTGGGGGATTGAACACCGGGGAGCTGTTTTTT